This T cell receptor beta chain was observed in a study of blood T cell repertoires in COVID-19 (dated by TCRdb to the early 2020s). As for the study more broadly: The collaborator samples originated in the United States, Italy and Spain and spanned the acute and convalescent phases of COVID-19. The material from the prospective study consisted of cDNA or gDNA derived from T cells, B-cell-depleted T cells, or PBMCs. Subjects who had been exposed to COVID-19, were actively infected with it, or had recovered from it provided the deeply sampled blood TCRbeta repertoires that made up the dataset. The repertoires were released in a freely available public database intended as a resource for research on the immune response to SARS-CoV-2. The samples were drawn from two sources: the first 160 participants of the ongoing ImmuneRACE study, and 950 to 1,500 subjects contributed by 6 global collaborators. The sample metadata nearly always contained a de-identified subject ID, COVID-19 status, age in years and sex. Where available, HLA class I and class II types were obtained from metadata supplied by the sample provider rather than from assay-based typing. What the authors observed across the whole study: The quantity of clinical and demographic metadata differed by source and by participant and was supplied without curation.

This clone occurred a few times. Its antigen is currently not known. No much larger clonotype is one base removed from it; base qualities were not supplied. In Seattle, one collaborating source enrolled patients while the infection was active and tracked those patients longitudinally over the course of disease. Whole blood was collected in K2EDTA tubes by collaborating institutions according to the institutions' own protocols. For TCRbeta analysis, collaborator samples were shipped as frozen whole blood, as isolated PBMCs, or as DNA extracted from either sample type. The immunoSEQ Assay, a bias-controlled multiplex PCR, was used to amplify TCRbeta CDR3 regions from genomic DNA. On the authors' methods: Within the assay, amplification of reference gene primers was used to estimate how many nucleated cells each sample contained. To quantify the absolute abundance of each unique TCRbeta CDR3 rearrangement, sequence reads were collapsed and filtered. For each sample, productive Simpson clonality was calculated as the square root of Simpson's diversity index over productive rearrangements. TCRdb provides this immuneACCESS table in a form limited to in-frame rearrangements. Some clones are lacking; in checked studies, under half of them reflect an unresolved V gene, and why the rest are absent is not known. V, J and clone size are those of that table, while D and trimming were read from the DNA. A total of about 420,000 clones appear in this sample, about 90% of them only once. Roughly 0.78% of the sample comes from the top ten.

V ends up 5 bases short and J 7 bases short, with an unmatched junction base count of 6. The CDR3 runs 14 residues from the cysteine to the phenylalanine. The retained sequence is limited to the CDR3, 42 bases, with the frame set at the first base. CDR1 MNHEY and CDR2 SMNVEV are derived from the germline V gene (reference sequence). Recombination linked TRBV27 to TRBJ1-5; 9 bases in the middle match TRBD1. What was sequenced was peripheral blood. This TCR was recovered from a man aged 18 to 29 with COVID-19, enrolled during active disease. The CDR3 reads CASSPRDRVQPQHF. DNA sequence: TGTGCCAGCAGTCCCCGGGACAGGGTACAGCCCCAGCATTTT.